The 13 T cell receptor beta chains reported below all come from one sample, sequenced in a study of OX40 agonist ivuxolimab in advanced cancers. Here immunoSEQ multiplex PCR was the method, and the copy in TCRdb shows in-frame clones only, minus some. Among 23,000 or so clones listed, about 83% were seen once. Here the sequenced sample was CD4+ or CD8+ T cells sorted from blood, taken in a trial of the OX40 agonist ivuxolimab. The receptors here all came from an adult with an advanced solid tumor such as melanoma, head and neck, liver or kidney cancer.

To note about this clone: Within the sample, other DNA sequences also encode this same CDR3. The J gene is TRBJ1-5, the V gene TRBV7-9, with unresolved D. Germline V CDR1 and CDR2: SEHNR, FQNEAQ (reference sequence). CDR3 length: 12 residues. Trimming stripped 5 bases from V and 7 bases from J, with 9 bases between. CDR3 nucleotides: TGTGCCAGCAGCCTCGGTGGGCAGCCCCAGCATTTT. Protein: CASSLGGQPQHF.

This clone came up a few times. The chain's CDR3 is CASSLGGTGESLQHF. The CDR3 region has the DNA TGTGCCAGCAGCTTAGGGGGGACAGGGGAGAGTCTACAGCATTTT. This chain connects TRBV7-6 to TRBJ1-5; 10 nucleotides line up with TRBD1. J was trimmed by 13 bases and V by 1 base; bases with no gene match: 10. The germline gives CDR1 SGHVS, CDR2 FNYEAQ. The CDR3 contains 15 residues.

The genes are TRBV7-9 and TRBJ2-7; TRBD2 aligns across 10 bases. V trimming: 5 bases; J trimming: 7 bases; junction bases outside the gene matches: 8. CDR1 and CDR2 from the germline V gene are SEHNR and FQNEAQ (reference sequence). The CDR3 spans 14 residues. In DNA form, the CDR3 reads TGTGCCAGCAGCCCCCAGCGGGGGGGGGTAGAGCAGTACTTC. Protein: CASSPQRGGVEQYF. Complete variable domain (other parts from reference TRBV7-9 and TRBJ2-7): DTGVSQNPRHKITKRGQNVTFRCDPISEHNRLYWYRQTLGQGPEFLTYFQNEAQLEKSRLLSDRFSAERPKGSFSTLEIQRTEQGDSAMYLCASSPQRGGVEQYFGPGTRLTVT.

The chain has TRBV2 and TRBJ2-2; 8 bases align to TRBD2. CDR3 length: 14 amino acids. Germline-derived CDR1 and CDR2 are SNHLY and FYNNEI. The junction had 5 bases not matched to a gene; V was cut back by 7 bases and J by 4 bases. CDR3: CASTLAGGTGELFF. The CDR3 DNA is TGTGCCAGCACCCTGGCGGGGGGCACCGGGGAGCTGTTTTTT.

This sequence joins TRBV4-3 and TRBJ2-2; D remains ambiguous. CDR1 LGHNA and CDR2 YSLEER come from the germline V gene. Trimming pared 3 bases from V and 4 bases from J, leaving 3 bases between. The CDR3 covers 12 residues. The CDR3 DNA reads as TGCGCCAGCAGCCAGTTCACCGGGGAGCTGTTTTTT. Amino acid sequence: CASSQFTGELFF.

This chain connects TRBV6-6 to TRBJ2-7, with D possibly being TRBD1 or TRBD2 (6 bases each). CDR1 is MNHNY and CDR2 is SVGAGI in the germline V gene (reference sequence). V lost 5 bases and J 6 bases, leaving 20 bases between the germline ends. The CDR3 contains 15 residues. The CDR3 here is CASSPQGGGLREQYF. As DNA, the CDR3 is TGTGCCAGCAGTCCACAGGGTGGAGGACTACGCGAGCAGTACTTC.

This clone was detected only a few times. V is TRBV5-5 and J is TRBJ1-5; D uncertain. The CDR3 consists of 15 residues. The germline V and J ends were trimmed by 0 bases and 4 bases, with 11 bases remaining between them. Germline-derived CDR1 and CDR2 are SGHKS and YYEKEE (reference sequence). The CDR3 region has the DNA TGTGCCAGCAGCTTGGAGGGTTTTTTGAATCAGCCCCAGCATTTT. It encodes CASSLEGFLNQPQHF.

The rearrangement uses TRBV27 and TRBJ1-1; perhaps TRBD1 as D (6 bases). Germline V gives CDR1 MNHEY, CDR2 SMNVEV (reference sequence). V shed 6 bases and J shed 4 bases, with 21 bases lying between them. The CDR3 covers 16 residues. DNA for the CDR3: TGTGCCAGCAGCCCCCTGAACGGGGGCGGATTCACTGAAGCTTTCTTT. Its protein product is CASSPLNGGGFTEAFF.

V gene TRBV5-5 combines with J gene TRBJ1-2; 7 nucleotides align to TRBD1. CDR1 and CDR2 from the germline V gene are SGHKS and YYEKEE (reference sequence). V lost 0 bases, J lost 5 bases, and 4 bases stayed unmatched. The CDR3 length is 14 residues. DNA of the CDR3: TGTGCCAGCAGCTTGGTCCAGGGGGGGTATGGCTACACCTTC. The encoded protein is CASSLVQGGYGYTF.

The chain uses TRBV2 and TRBJ1-1; perhaps TRBD1 as D (6 bases). V shed 11 bases and J shed 1 base, with 11 bases lying between them. The CDR3 has 12 residues. CDR1 and CDR2 (germline): SNHLY, FYNNEI. The CDR3 sequence: CAVQGGNTEAFF. The DNA for the CDR3 is TGTGCCGTACAGGGAGGGAACACTGAAGCTTTCTTT.

V is TRBV13 and J is TRBJ1-3, with unresolved D. This CDR3 is 13 amino acids long. The V gene's germline CDR1 is PRHDT and CDR2 FYEKMQ (reference sequence). V was pared by 0 bases and J by 2 bases, with 2 bases between. The CDR3 spells CASSLGPGNTIYF. Here the CDR3 DNA reads TGTGCCAGCAGCTTAGGACCTGGAAACACCATATATTTT.

The rearrangement joins TRBV7-9 to TRBJ2-1, with 7 bases that match TRBD2. The CDR3 extends over 17 amino acids. Germline loops: CDR1 SEHNR, CDR2 FQNEAQ (reference sequence). Unmatched junction bases numbered 18, after V lost 5 bases and J lost 8 bases. Here the CDR3 reads CASSPGAGTALRYEQFF. CDR3 bases: TGTGCCAGCAGCCCGGGAGCGGGGACGGCGTTGAGGTATGAGCAGTTCTTC.

The chain carries TRBV5-6 and TRBJ1-4; no clear D. Germline CDR1 reads SGHDT; CDR2 reads YYEEEE. The CDR3 has 12 amino acids. Trimming took 4 bases from V and 8 from J, leaving 9 bases between them. The CDR3 DNA sequence: TGTGCCAGCAGCGGGTACAAGGAAAAACTGTTTTTT. Translated, it gives CASSGYKEKLFF.